The rows below give T cell receptor beta chains drawn from one sample of a study of breast tumors, draining lymph nodes, adjacent tissues. TCRdb re-called the multiplex PCR reads with MiXCR, one entry per CDR3 protein. The repertoire holds 170,000 or so distinct CDR3 sequences, with roughly 30% as singletons. Source material: axillary lymph node tissue. The receptors here all came from a female donor with breast cancer. Some clones in this sample may be carry-over from other donors' samples. CDR3s include the opening cysteine and the closing phenylalanine or tryptophan. A D gene is named only where the DNA matches it firmly. Some rows have no size entry. The others give once, few or many, or a class for an expanded clone.

D gene: .; clone size: .; V gene: TRBV25-1; J gene: TRBJ1-2; CDR3 DNA: TGTGCCAGCAGAGATAGGGCAGGGAACTATGGCTACACCTTC; CDR3 protein: CASRDRAGNYGYTF
D gene: TRBD1; clone size: many; V gene: TRBV6-5; J gene: TRBJ1-2; CDR3 DNA: TGTGCCAGCAGGTCACAGGGGGCAGGTGACTATGGCTACACCTTC; CDR3 protein: CASRSQGAGDYGYTF
D gene: .; clone size: many; V gene: TRBV20-1; J gene: TRBJ2-3; CDR3 DNA: TGCAGTGCTAGAGGAAGCGGAGCTAGCACAGATACGCAGTATTTT; CDR3 protein: CSARGSGASTDTQYF
D gene: .; clone size: .; V gene: TRBV11-2; J gene: TRBJ1-1; CDR3 DNA: TGTGCCAGCAGCCGCCGGCAAGGGGCAGGCGGGTTCACTGAAGCTTTCTTT; CDR3 protein: CASSRRQGAGGFTEAFF
D gene: .; clone size: many; V gene: TRBV19; J gene: TRBJ2-2; CDR3 DNA: TGTGCCAGTAGTATAGGGCCCCAGCCCAGGGGAGCCGGGGAGCTGTTTTTT; CDR3 protein: CASSIGPQPRGAGELFF
D gene: .; clone size: many; V gene: TRBV10-3; J gene: TRBJ1-5; CDR3 DNA: TGTGCCATCAGTGAGTCCGGGGGTAGCAATCAGCCCCAGCATTTT; CDR3 protein: CAISESGGSNQPQHF
D gene: TRBD2; clone size: .; V gene: TRBV20-1; J gene: TRBJ2-3; CDR3 DNA: TGCAGTGCTAGGGAGGGGGGGCGGGGGGGCCGAGGAGATACGCAGTATTTT; CDR3 protein: CSAREGGRGGRGDTQYF
D gene: .; clone size: many; V gene: TRBV20-1; J gene: TRBJ1-2; CDR3 DNA: TGCAGTGCTAAAAATGATAGGGAAAAGTATGGCTACACCTTC; CDR3 protein: CSAKNDREKYGYTF
D gene: TRBD2; clone size: many; V gene: TRBV7-9; J gene: TRBJ2-1; CDR3 DNA: TGTGCCAGCAGCCTAACGACTAGCGGGGCCTACAATGAGCAGTTCTTC; CDR3 protein: CASSLTTSGAYNEQFF
D gene: .; clone size: many; V gene: TRBV20-1; J gene: TRBJ2-7; CDR3 DNA: TGCAGTGCTAGAGATACGGCGGGGCAGACCTACGAGCAGTACTTC; CDR3 protein: CSARDTAGQTYEQYF
D gene: .; clone size: many; V gene: TRBV11-2; J gene: TRBJ1-6; CDR3 DNA: TGTGCCAGCAGCTTCGGGGCAGCACCCCTCCACTTT; CDR3 protein: CASSFGAAPLHF
D gene: .; clone size: .; V gene: TRBV6-2/TRBV6-3; J gene: TRBJ2-2; CDR3 DNA: TGTGCCAGCAGTTACTCCCGGGGGGCGGACACCGGGGAGCTGTTTTTT; CDR3 protein: CASSYSRGADTGELFF
D gene: TRBD2; clone size: .; V gene: TRBV9; J gene: TRBJ2-7; CDR3 DNA: TGTGCCAGCAGCGAATCCGGGACTAGCGGATACGAGCAGTACTTC; CDR3 protein: CASSESGTSGYEQYF
D gene: .; clone size: .; V gene: TRBV10-1; J gene: TRBJ1-4; CDR3 DNA: TGCGCCAGCAGTGAAGGGACTAGAAAGAGCTCCTACAATGAAAAACTGTTTTTT; CDR3 protein: CASSEGTRKSSYNEKLFF
D gene: .; clone size: .; V gene: TRBV20-1; J gene: TRBJ2-5; CDR3 DNA: TGCAGTGCTAGGGTGGGGAGAACGGCGCAGCCCCAGTACTTC; CDR3 protein: CSARVGRTAQPQYF
D gene: TRBD2; clone size: many; V gene: TRBV13; J gene: TRBJ2-7; CDR3 DNA: TGTGCCAGCAGACACCTGCTAGCGGGAGGCCAGAACTACGAGCAGTACTTC; CDR3 protein: CASRHLLAGGQNYEQYF
D gene: TRBD1; clone size: many; V gene: TRBV19; J gene: TRBJ1-6; CDR3 DNA: TGTGCCAGTAGGACTCAGGGGGTCCCCTATAATTCACCCCTCCACTTT; CDR3 protein: CASRTQGVPYNSPLHF
D gene: .; clone size: many; V gene: TRBV3-1; J gene: TRBJ2-3; CDR3 DNA: TGTGCCAGCAGCCTTAACGCAGATACGCAGTATTTT; CDR3 protein: CASSLNADTQYF
D gene: .; clone size: once; V gene: TRBV20-1; J gene: TRBJ2-5; CDR3 DNA: TGCAGTGCTAGAGATGAAAGAGCGTACCCAGAGACCCAGTACTTC; CDR3 protein: CSARDERAYPETQYF
D gene: .; clone size: few; V gene: TRBV20-1; J gene: TRBJ1-2; CDR3 DNA: TGCAGTGCTAGAGATCCGAAAGGGGAAACCTATGGCTACACCTTC; CDR3 protein: CSARDPKGETYGYTF
D gene: .; clone size: .; V gene: TRBV29-1; J gene: TRBJ1-5; CDR3 DNA: TGCAGTGGAGGGGTCCCCAATCAGCCCCAGCATTTT; CDR3 protein: CSGGVPNQPQHF
D gene: .; clone size: many; V gene: TRBV7-9; J gene: TRBJ2-5; CDR3 DNA: TGTGCCAGCAGCTTAGTAGCGGCCGAAGAGACCCAGTACTTC; CDR3 protein: CASSLVAAEETQYF
D gene: .; clone size: many; V gene: TRBV25-1; J gene: TRBJ1-3; CDR3 DNA: TGTGCTGTCCCGGGGCAGACCAGCTCTGGAAACACCATATATTTT; CDR3 protein: CAVPGQTSSGNTIYF
D gene: TRBD1; clone size: many; V gene: TRBV5-6; J gene: TRBJ2-5; CDR3 DNA: TGTGCCAGCAGCTTGGAGGGACAGGGGCCCAAAGAGACCCAGTACTTC; CDR3 protein: CASSLEGQGPKETQYF
D gene: .; clone size: .; V gene: TRBV5-4; J gene: TRBJ2-7; CDR3 DNA: TGTGCCAGCAGCTTGGTGGTGGACTTGGGGGAGCAGTACTTC; CDR3 protein: CASSLVVDLGEQYF
D gene: TRBD1; clone size: .; V gene: TRBV7-8; J gene: TRBJ1-4; CDR3 DNA: TGTGCCAGCAGCTTAAGACAGGGACATGAAAAACTGTTTTTT; CDR3 protein: CASSLRQGHEKLFF
D gene: .; clone size: many; V gene: TRBV7-8; J gene: TRBJ2-7; CDR3 DNA: TGTGCCAGCAGCTTAGCGGGAGACGTAGACTACGAGCAGTACTTC; CDR3 protein: CASSLAGDVDYEQYF
D gene: .; clone size: many; V gene: TRBV7-9; J gene: TRBJ2-3; CDR3 DNA: TGTGCCGGTAAAGAGTCGGTATCGAGGACAGATACGCAGTATTTT; CDR3 protein: CAGKESVSRTDTQYF
D gene: .; clone size: many; V gene: TRBV20-1; J gene: TRBJ2-7; CDR3 DNA: TGCAGTGCCAGGGGGGGGATCTACGAGCAGTACTTC; CDR3 protein: CSARGGIYEQYF
D gene: .; clone size: many; V gene: TRBV12-3/TRBV12-4; J gene: TRBJ1-2; CDR3 DNA: TGTGCCAGCAGGTTAGGACCCGCGACCCTCTACACCTTC; CDR3 protein: CASRLGPATLYTF
D gene: TRBD2; clone size: .; V gene: TRBV20-1; J gene: TRBJ2-7; CDR3 DNA: TGCAGTGCTAGAGTGGGAGGGAACACCATAGCCTACGAGCAGTACTTC; CDR3 protein: CSARVGGNTIAYEQYF
D gene: .; clone size: .; V gene: TRBV7-2; J gene: TRBJ1-4; CDR3 DNA: TGTGCCAGCAGCACAACGGGCAGGGTGCGGGAAAAACTGTTTTTT; CDR3 protein: CASSTTGRVREKLFF
D gene: .; clone size: .; V gene: TRBV10-1; J gene: TRBJ1-4; CDR3 DNA: TGCGCCAGCAGCGCCTTTGCGGGGAGTGAACTGTTTTTT; CDR3 protein: CASSAFAGSELFF
D gene: .; clone size: .; V gene: TRBV20-1; J gene: TRBJ1-1; CDR3 DNA: TGCAGTGCTCGTACGGGGGGCAGTGAAGCTTTCTTT; CDR3 protein: CSARTGGSEAFF
D gene: .; clone size: many; V gene: TRBV6-5; J gene: TRBJ2-2; CDR3 DNA: TGTGCCAGCAGACTACTCGGGGGGACAAAGAACACCGGGGAGCTGTTTTTT; CDR3 protein: CASRLLGGTKNTGELFF
D gene: TRBD2; clone size: many; V gene: TRBV6-4; J gene: TRBJ2-1; CDR3 DNA: TGTGCCAGCAGCAATCTAGCGGGATCCTACAATGAGCAGTTCTTC; CDR3 protein: CASSNLAGSYNEQFF
D gene: TRBD1; clone size: few; V gene: TRBV27; J gene: TRBJ2-7; CDR3 DNA: TGTGCCAGCAGCTTTGCCCCACGGACAGGGGTCTACGAGCAGTACTTC; CDR3 protein: CASSFAPRTGVYEQYF
D gene: TRBD1; clone size: few; V gene: TRBV5-5; J gene: TRBJ2-5; CDR3 DNA: TGTGCCAGCAGCCCACGACAGGGGGGGACCCAGTACTTC; CDR3 protein: CASSPRQGGTQYF
D gene: TRBD2; clone size: .; V gene: TRBV20-1; J gene: TRBJ2-3; CDR3 DNA: TGCAGTGCTAACCTAGCGGGAACTCTGAGGGGCACAGATACGCAGTATTTT; CDR3 protein: CSANLAGTLRGTDTQYF
D gene: TRBD1; clone size: .; V gene: TRBV7-2; J gene: TRBJ1-4; CDR3 DNA: TGTGCCCCCCGGGACAGGGGGCGTGAAAAACTGTTTTTT; CDR3 protein: CAPRDRGREKLFF
D gene: .; clone size: .; V gene: TRBV20-1; J gene: TRBJ2-1; CDR3 DNA: TGCAGTGCTAGACAGGGGGGGGACAATGAGCAGTTCTTC; CDR3 protein: CSARQGGDNEQFF
D gene: .; clone size: many; V gene: TRBV6-6; J gene: TRBJ2-7; CDR3 DNA: TGTGCCAGTCAGTTAATCGAATCCGAGCAGTACTTC; CDR3 protein: CASQLIESEQYF
D gene: .; clone size: .; V gene: TRBV20-1; J gene: TRBJ1-1; CDR3 DNA: TGCAGTGCTAGAGATAGGTCGAAAGGCGCGCGGAACACTGAAGCTTTCTTT; CDR3 protein: CSARDRSKGARNTEAFF
D gene: .; clone size: .; V gene: TRBV11-2; J gene: TRBJ2-5; CDR3 DNA: TGTGCCAGCAGTAGCCGTGACCAAGAGACCCAGTACTTC; CDR3 protein: CASSSRDQETQYF
D gene: TRBD2; clone size: many; V gene: TRBV7-9; J gene: TRBJ2-3; CDR3 DNA: TGTGCCAGCAGCTTAGTAGCGGGGGGGCCGGATACGCAGTATTTT; CDR3 protein: CASSLVAGGPDTQYF